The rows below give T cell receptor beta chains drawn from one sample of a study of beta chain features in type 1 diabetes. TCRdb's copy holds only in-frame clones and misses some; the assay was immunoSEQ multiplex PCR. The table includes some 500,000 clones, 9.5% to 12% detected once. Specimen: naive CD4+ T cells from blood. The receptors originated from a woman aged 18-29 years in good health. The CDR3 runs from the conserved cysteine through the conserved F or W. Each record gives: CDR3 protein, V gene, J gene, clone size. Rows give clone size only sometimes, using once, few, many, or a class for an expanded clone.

cdr3_aa: CATGRSSTGELFF; v_call: TRBV28; j_call: TRBJ2-2; clone_size: NA
cdr3_aa: CASRKYRVGTDTQYF; v_call: TRBV5-4; j_call: TRBJ2-3; clone_size: NA
cdr3_aa: CASSLFARAVYQETQYF; v_call: TRBV5-6; j_call: TRBJ2-5; clone_size: few
cdr3_aa: CSISSTNGGNEQFF; v_call: TRBV29-1; j_call: TRBJ2-1; clone_size: NA
cdr3_aa: CSGGRTGQETQYF; v_call: TRBV29-1; j_call: TRBJ2-5; clone_size: many
cdr3_aa: CASSVHDRATGNTIYF; v_call: TRBV9; j_call: TRBJ1-3; clone_size: few
cdr3_aa: CASSFGGATNEKLFF; v_call: TRBV5-4; j_call: TRBJ1-4; clone_size: NA
cdr3_aa: CASSVAPRGHNEQFF; v_call: TRBV9; j_call: TRBJ2-1; clone_size: few
cdr3_aa: CASSLRRERWDTQYF; v_call: TRBV7-8; j_call: TRBJ2-3; clone_size: few
cdr3_aa: CASSPTSGRGDTQYF; v_call: TRBV5-1; j_call: TRBJ2-3; clone_size: NA
cdr3_aa: CASIGVGGYTF; v_call: TRBV25-1; j_call: TRBJ1-2; clone_size: few
cdr3_aa: CASSLEVSGANVLTF; v_call: TRBV5-1; j_call: TRBJ2-6; clone_size: few
cdr3_aa: CAWSAGTGFSGNTIYF; v_call: TRBV30; j_call: TRBJ1-3; clone_size: NA
cdr3_aa: CATSRAFLGGGQETQYF; v_call: TRBV15; j_call: TRBJ2-5; clone_size: few
cdr3_aa: CASSHGISGNTIYF; v_call: TRBV23-1; j_call: TRBJ1-3; clone_size: few
cdr3_aa: CSVVPVSGANVLTF; v_call: TRBV29-1; j_call: TRBJ2-6; clone_size: NA
cdr3_aa: CASSLGYSQNIQYF; v_call: TRBV13; j_call: TRBJ2-4; clone_size: NA
cdr3_aa: CSAYRDRGDNEQFF; v_call: TRBV29-1; j_call: TRBJ2-1; clone_size: few
cdr3_aa: CASSLLGSGRPETQYF; v_call: TRBV7-2; j_call: TRBJ2-5; clone_size: few
cdr3_aa: CSVRQGANYGYTF; v_call: TRBV29-1; j_call: TRBJ1-2; clone_size: few
cdr3_aa: CASSEGLGSYNEQFF; v_call: TRBV7-6; j_call: TRBJ2-1; clone_size: NA
cdr3_aa: CASSNPGTQSYEQYF; v_call: TRBV5-4; j_call: TRBJ2-7; clone_size: NA
cdr3_aa: CASSLARIQETQYF; v_call: TRBV7-2; j_call: TRBJ2-5; clone_size: few
cdr3_aa: CASSERTGTLGNSPLHF; v_call: TRBV6-1; j_call: TRBJ1-6; clone_size: NA
cdr3_aa: CASSHAILKKVGTEAFF; v_call: TRBV4-1; j_call: TRBJ1-1; clone_size: NA
cdr3_aa: CASSHSNSGANVLTF; v_call: TRBV5-1; j_call: TRBJ2-6; clone_size: few